This T cell receptor (beta chain) was profiled in a study of Ad26.COV2.S vaccination and SARS-CoV-2 variants. The wider study: Within the COV1001 Ad26.COV2.S trial arm, the donor was enrolled.

From germline, CDR1 is MNHEY and CDR2 SMNVEV (reference sequence). CDR3 length: 14 residues. Germline trimming cut 6 bases from V and 10 bases from J; bases unmatched to any gene: 14. Noted treatment: 15 to 20 received Ad26.COV2.S at low or high dose, single or two shots; 5 received placebo; per-sample allocation not given. Vaccine and placebo recipients were sampled on day 63 after the first injection. The vaccine antigen was prefusion-stabilized Wuhan SARS-CoV-2 spike. TCRdb's copy holds only in-frame clones and misses some; the assay was immunoSEQ multiplex PCR. Here the sample spans about 350,000 clones, about 88% being singletons.

This receptor was identified in a person between 18 and 60 years old who received the Ad26.COV2.S COVID-19 vaccine or a placebo. The genes are TRBV27 and TRBJ1-1, with TRBD1 matching 7 bases. Sample: peripheral blood, taken in a trial of Ad26.COV2.S vaccine versus placebo. CDR3 DNA: TGTGCCAGCAGCCTAAACAGGGGACTAGAGGGAGCTTTCTTT. As protein: CASSLNRGLEGAFF.